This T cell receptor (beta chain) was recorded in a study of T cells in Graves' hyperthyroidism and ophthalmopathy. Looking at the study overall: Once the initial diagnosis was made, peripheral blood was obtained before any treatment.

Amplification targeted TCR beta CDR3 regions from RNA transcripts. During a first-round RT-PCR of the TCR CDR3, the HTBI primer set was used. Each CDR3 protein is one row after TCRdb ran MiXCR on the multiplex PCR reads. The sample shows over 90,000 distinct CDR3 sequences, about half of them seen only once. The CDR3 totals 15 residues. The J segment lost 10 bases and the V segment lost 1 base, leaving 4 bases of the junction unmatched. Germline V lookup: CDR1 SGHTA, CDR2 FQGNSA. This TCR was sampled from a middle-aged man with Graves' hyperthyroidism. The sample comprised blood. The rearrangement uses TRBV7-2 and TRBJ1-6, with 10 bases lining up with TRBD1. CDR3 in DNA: TGTGCCAGCAGCTTAGTGGGGACAGGGGTCTCACCCCTCCACTTT. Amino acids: CASSLVGTGVSPLHF. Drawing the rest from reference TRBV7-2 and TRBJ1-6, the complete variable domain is GAGVSQSPSNKVTEKGKDVELRCDPISGHTALYWYRQSLGQGLEFLIYFQGNSAPDKSGLPSDRFSAERTGGSVSTLTIQRTQQEDSAVYLCASSLVGTGVSPLHFGNGTRLTVT.